The present TCR beta chain was sequenced within a study of OX40 agonist ivuxolimab in advanced cancers. Study-level background: Patients received intravenous ivuxolimab every 2 weeks at 0.01 to 10 mg/kg. Averaging 60 years in age, with a range of about 23 to 90, the cohort was 65% to 90% male. Previous treatment with anti-PD-1, anti-PD-L1 or anti-CTLA-4 therapy was allowed; 40% had received some. Points from the study as a whole: By week 6 at 0.1 to 3.0 mg/kg, blood CD4+ and CD8+ T cells had expanded clonally.

To note about this clone: The antigen is unknown.

The assay was immunoSEQ multiplex PCR, and TCRdb's table has in-frame clones only and misses some. The sample contains about 59,000 clones, over 80% of which appear only once. The TCR comes from an adult with an advanced solid tumor such as melanoma, head and neck, liver or kidney cancer. The specimen was CD4+ or CD8+ T cells sorted from blood, collected in a trial of the OX40 agonist ivuxolimab.

The CDR3 DNA is TGTGCCAGCAGTTTCCCAGCTAGCGGGAGGGCTACAGATGAGCAGTTCTTC. Translating gives CASSFPASGRATDEQFF. J is TRBJ2-1 and V is TRBV27; 12 bases are a match to TRBD2. Looked up from germline, CDR1 is MNHEY and CDR2 is SMNVEV (reference sequence). V gave up 3 bases and J gave up 8 bases; unmatched junction bases: 11. This CDR3 has 17 residues.